The rows below give T cell receptor beta chains drawn from one sample of a study of T cell repertoires in cytomegalovirus infection. Antigen specificity for these receptors is unknown. TCRdb independently ran MiXCR on the reads; one entry per CDR3 protein. The sample has about 770,000 distinct CDR3 sequences, about 29% seen once; the top ten hold around 13%. This specimen was cultured CD8+ T cells from PBMCs, taken from culture after CMV antigen stimulation. The origin of the receptors is a human donor in good health (CMV status not recorded). Some clones in this sample may be carry-over from other donors' samples. The CDR3 runs from the conserved cysteine through the conserved F or W. Each record gives: J gene, V gene, clone size, D gene, CDR3 DNA, CDR3 protein. D genes are given only for firm matches. The size entry is marked missing in some rows and otherwise reads once, few, many or a size class.

j_call: TRBJ2-5
v_call: TRBV6-2/TRBV6-3
clone_size: .
d_call: .
cdr3_nt: TGTGCCTGTGGGAAGACCCAGTACTTC
cdr3_aa: CACGKTQYF

j_call: TRBJ1-1
v_call: TRBV12-3/TRBV12-4
clone_size: .
d_call: .
cdr3_nt: TGTGCCAGCAGTCCTGAGGGGAGCTGGACTGAAGCTTTCTTT
cdr3_aa: CASSPEGSWTEAFF

j_call: TRBJ2-1
v_call: TRBV28
clone_size: .
d_call: .
cdr3_nt: TGTGCCAGCACCCCCGCCGGGACCATATACAATGAGCAGTTCTTC
cdr3_aa: CASTPAGTIYNEQFF

j_call: TRBJ2-3
v_call: TRBV27
clone_size: .
d_call: .
cdr3_nt: TGTGCCAGCAACCTCTTGCGGGGAGCAGATACGCAGTATTTT
cdr3_aa: CASNLLRGADTQYF

j_call: TRBJ1-5
v_call: TRBV4-1
clone_size: .
d_call: .
cdr3_nt: TGCGCCAGCAGCCAAATAGTTCGTTCGGCAGAGAATCAGCCCCAGCATTTT
cdr3_aa: CASSQIVRSAENQPQHF

j_call: TRBJ1-6
v_call: TRBV28
clone_size: few
d_call: TRBD1
cdr3_nt: TGTGCCAGCAGCTGGGCCCCGGGACAGGGCGGCTGGGATTCACCCCTCCACTTT
cdr3_aa: CASSWAPGQGGWDSPLHF

j_call: TRBJ1-1
v_call: TRBV9
clone_size: .
d_call: .
cdr3_nt: TGTGCCAGCAACCCTGGGTACATGAACACTGAAGCTTTCTTT
cdr3_aa: CASNPGYMNTEAFF

j_call: TRBJ2-1
v_call: TRBV6-2/TRBV6-3
clone_size: .
d_call: TRBD2
cdr3_nt: TGTGCCAGCAGTCGGACTAGCGGGGGGAGCTCCTACAATGAGCAGTTCTTC
cdr3_aa: CASSRTSGGSSYNEQFF

j_call: TRBJ2-7
v_call: TRBV6-1
clone_size: few
d_call: TRBD1
cdr3_nt: TGTGCCAGCAGTGAAGAGGGGGACAGCTTAGGCTACGAGCAGTACTTC
cdr3_aa: CASSEEGDSLGYEQYF

j_call: TRBJ1-1
v_call: TRBV15
clone_size: .
d_call: TRBD1
cdr3_nt: TGTGCCACCAGCAGAGACCGAGGGGGCAATGGGGCTTTCTTT
cdr3_aa: CATSRDRGGNGAFF

j_call: TRBJ1-1
v_call: TRBV7-9
clone_size: many
d_call: TRBD1
cdr3_nt: TGTGCCAGCAGCTCGAACAGGGGCGACACTGAAGCTTTCTTT
cdr3_aa: CASSSNRGDTEAFF

j_call: TRBJ2-6
v_call: TRBV7-9
clone_size: .
d_call: .
cdr3_nt: TGTGCCAGCAGCTTACAAGGATTTGGGGCCAACGTCCTGACTTTC
cdr3_aa: CASSLQGFGANVLTF

j_call: TRBJ2-4
v_call: TRBV20-1
clone_size: .
d_call: TRBD1
cdr3_nt: TGCAGTGCCCTCAAAGGTGTGAGGGACAGGGCGGGTCGAGCCAAAAACATTCAGTACTTC
cdr3_aa: CSALKGVRDRAGRAKNIQYF

j_call: TRBJ1-5
v_call: TRBV28
clone_size: once
d_call: .
cdr3_nt: TGTGCCAGCAGTTTGGCAGGCCCGCCCCAGCATTTT
cdr3_aa: CASSLAGPPQHF

j_call: TRBJ2-2
v_call: TRBV7-6
clone_size: few
d_call: TRBD1
cdr3_nt: TGTGCCAGCAGCAAAGACAGGGGTCACACCGGGGAGCTGTTTTTT
cdr3_aa: CASSKDRGHTGELFF

j_call: TRBJ2-3
v_call: TRBV7-9
clone_size: .
d_call: .
cdr3_nt: TGTGCCAGCAGTAACGCAAGGGGCCGCACAGATACGCAGTATTTT
cdr3_aa: CASSNARGRTDTQYF

j_call: TRBJ2-2
v_call: TRBV7-2
clone_size: few
d_call: TRBD1
cdr3_nt: TGTGCCAGCAGCTTAAAGATTTGGACAGGGGATGGGACCGGGGAGCTGTTTTTT
cdr3_aa: CASSLKIWTGDGTGELFF

j_call: TRBJ2-1
v_call: TRBV6-5
clone_size: .
d_call: .
cdr3_nt: TGTGCCAGCAGTTACTATTTTAAGGGGGGAAAGTTAGGAGACAATGAGCAGTTCTTC
cdr3_aa: CASSYYFKGGKLGDNEQFF

j_call: TRBJ2-1
v_call: TRBV12-3/TRBV12-4
clone_size: .
d_call: .
cdr3_nt: TGTGCCAGCAGCTCGTGGTTCGATGAGCAGTTCTTC
cdr3_aa: CASSSWFDEQFF

j_call: TRBJ1-2
v_call: TRBV27
clone_size: once
d_call: .
cdr3_nt: TGTGCCAGCAGTTTTAACATCGGACACTATGGCTACACCTTC
cdr3_aa: CASSFNIGHYGYTF

j_call: TRBJ1-1
v_call: TRBV19
clone_size: .
d_call: .
cdr3_nt: TGTGCCAGTAGTCTAGGTCGGGGGGAGACTGAAGCTTTCTTT
cdr3_aa: CASSLGRGETEAFF

j_call: TRBJ2-5
v_call: TRBV10-3
clone_size: .
d_call: TRBD2
cdr3_nt: TGTGCCATCAGTGAGCCGACTAGCGGGGGGACCCAAGAGACCCAGTACTTC
cdr3_aa: CAISEPTSGGTQETQYF

j_call: TRBJ2-3
v_call: TRBV7-9
clone_size: many
d_call: .
cdr3_nt: TGTGCCAGCAGTCCAGGAGAGCCCTCGTCGTATTTT
cdr3_aa: CASSPGEPSSYF

j_call: TRBJ2-2
v_call: TRBV11-2
clone_size: .
d_call: .
cdr3_nt: TGTGCCGGCTTTTCCGGTTCCGGGGAGCTGTTTTTT
cdr3_aa: CAGFSGSGELFF

j_call: TRBJ2-1
v_call: TRBV7-6
clone_size: few
d_call: .
cdr3_nt: TGTGCCAGCAGCTTACGGCGGCCGTCCGGACATGAGCAGTTCTTC
cdr3_aa: CASSLRRPSGHEQFF

j_call: TRBJ2-2
v_call: TRBV7-8
clone_size: few
d_call: .
cdr3_nt: TGTGCCGGGGCGGCTAGCATTCCCAACACCGGGGAGCTGTTTTTT
cdr3_aa: CAGAASIPNTGELFF

j_call: TRBJ1-1
v_call: TRBV6-6
clone_size: few
d_call: .
cdr3_nt: TGTGCCAGCAGTTATCCTCCGAGCAGGGACCCGAACACTGAAGCTTTCTTT
cdr3_aa: CASSYPPSRDPNTEAFF

j_call: TRBJ2-3
v_call: TRBV6-2/TRBV6-3
clone_size: few
d_call: TRBD2
cdr3_nt: TGTGCCAGCAGTTACTCCCCTAGCGGGGGGCTAAGCACAGATACGCAGTATTTT
cdr3_aa: CASSYSPSGGLSTDTQYF

j_call: TRBJ1-2
v_call: TRBV7-6
clone_size: many
d_call: .
cdr3_nt: TGTGCCAGCAGCCCTACAGGAGGTTACTATGGCTACACCTTC
cdr3_aa: CASSPTGGYYGYTF

j_call: TRBJ2-5
v_call: TRBV29-1
clone_size: few
d_call: .
cdr3_nt: TGCAGCGTTGGGGTCCCTAGAAGAGAGACCCAGTACTTC
cdr3_aa: CSVGVPRRETQYF

j_call: TRBJ2-5
v_call: TRBV12-3/TRBV12-4
clone_size: .
d_call: .
cdr3_nt: TGTGCCAGCAGTTTGACAGCCCTCGGGGAGACCCAGTACTTC
cdr3_aa: CASSLTALGETQYF

j_call: TRBJ1-2
v_call: TRBV27
clone_size: .
d_call: .
cdr3_nt: TGTGCCAGCGCAGGGGTCCGGGGCTACACCTTC
cdr3_aa: CASAGVRGYTF

j_call: TRBJ1-3
v_call: TRBV7-2
clone_size: once
d_call: TRBD1
cdr3_nt: TGTGCCTGCAGCCCTGGGACAGCCGGAGCAGGAAACACCATATATTTT
cdr3_aa: CACSPGTAGAGNTIYF

j_call: TRBJ2-7
v_call: TRBV4-1
clone_size: .
d_call: TRBD2
cdr3_nt: TGCGCCAGCAGCCAGTTTAGACTAGCGGGACACTACGAGCAGTACTTC
cdr3_aa: CASSQFRLAGHYEQYF

j_call: TRBJ2-5
v_call: TRBV7-6
clone_size: .
d_call: TRBD2
cdr3_nt: TGTGCCAGCAGCCCGATCGGCCTGGCTAGCGGCCAAGAGACCCAGTACTTC
cdr3_aa: CASSPIGLASGQETQYF